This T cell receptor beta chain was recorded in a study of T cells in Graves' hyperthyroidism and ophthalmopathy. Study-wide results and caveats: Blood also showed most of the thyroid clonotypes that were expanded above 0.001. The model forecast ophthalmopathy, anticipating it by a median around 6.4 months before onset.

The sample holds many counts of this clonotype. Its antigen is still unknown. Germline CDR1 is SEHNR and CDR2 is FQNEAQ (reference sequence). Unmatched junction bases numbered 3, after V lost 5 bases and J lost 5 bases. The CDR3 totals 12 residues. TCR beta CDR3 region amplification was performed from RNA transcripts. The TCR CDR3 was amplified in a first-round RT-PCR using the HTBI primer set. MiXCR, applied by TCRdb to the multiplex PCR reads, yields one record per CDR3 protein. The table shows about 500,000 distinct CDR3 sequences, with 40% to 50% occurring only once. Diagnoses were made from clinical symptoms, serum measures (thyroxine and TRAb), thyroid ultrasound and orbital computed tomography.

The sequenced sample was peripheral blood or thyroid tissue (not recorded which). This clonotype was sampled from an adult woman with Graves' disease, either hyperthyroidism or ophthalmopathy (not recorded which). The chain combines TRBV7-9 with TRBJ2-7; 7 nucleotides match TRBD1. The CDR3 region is CASSPTGNEQYF. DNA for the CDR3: TGTGCCAGCAGCCCGACAGGGAACGAGCAGTACTTC.